These 27 T cell receptor beta chains were all obtained from the same sample, sequenced in a study of T cells after yellow fever vaccination. From the 5' RACE reads, TCRdb called clonotypes with MiXCR, one entry per CDR3 protein. In the table there are 250,000 to 400,000 distinct CDR3 sequences, 4.1% of which are singletons. Sequenced here: PBMCs, sampled 5 days after the yellow fever booster vaccination. The receptors originated from a man younger than 35 who received the YFV17D yellow fever vaccine.

This clonotype was observed a few times. The chain recombines TRBV7-2 with TRBJ2-7; TRBD2 is a possible D gene (5 bases). V shed 1 base and J shed 0 bases, with 16 bases lying between them. The germline V gene encodes CDR1 SGHTA and CDR2 FQGNSA. The CDR3 is made up of 17 amino acids. CDR3 sequence: CASSLGRRRTNSYEQYF. The CDR3 DNA follows: TGTGCCAGCAGCTTAGGGAGGAGGCGGACGAACTCCTACGAGCAGTACTTC.

There are a few counts of this clonotype. The CDR3 DNA reads TGTGCCAGCAGTTACTCGGGCAGGTCCTACGAGCAGTACGTC. Amino acid sequence: CASSYSGRSYEQYV. The chain is built from TRBV6-2 or TRBV6-3 and TRBJ2-7; D ambiguous. CDR3 size: 14 residues. Germline V gives CDR1 MNHEY, CDR2 SVGEGT. Trimming took off 0 bases at V and 1 base at J, with 7 bases between the two ends.

This clonotype was detected many times. The chain couples TRBV15 to TRBJ2-2; a weak D match, TRBD2 (6 bases). Germline loops: CDR1 LNHNV, CDR2 YYDKDF (reference sequence). The CDR3 consists of 16 residues. V lost 1 base, J lost 5 bases, and 14 bases lay in between. The CDR3 protein is CATSRVAAGGTGELFF. In nucleotides, the CDR3 is TGTGCCACCAGCAGAGTAGCGGCAGGCGGGACCGGGGAGCTGTTTTTT.

This clonotype was seen repeatedly, ten times or more. The chain joins TRBV4-3 to TRBJ1-2; D is unresolved. V was trimmed by 0 bases and J by 8 bases, leaving 13 bases between them. CDR3 length: 14 residues. Germline V gene sequence: CDR1 LGHNA, CDR2 YSLEER. The CDR3 coding sequence is TGCGCCAGCAGCCAAGAGGAGGGAAGCGGCGGCTACACCTTC. Translated: CASSQEEGSGGYTF.

The gene calls are TRBV4-2 and TRBJ2-5; D ambiguous. Between the trimmed V and J ends, which lost 4 bases and 6 bases, there was a span of 12 bases. Germline V gives CDR1 LGHNA, CDR2 YNFKEQ. This CDR3 is 13 amino acids long. The CDR3 spells CASSPPYSKTQYF. The CDR3 nucleotides are TGTGCCAGCAGCCCCCCCTATAGTAAGACCCAGTACTTC.

This chain links TRBV6-2 or TRBV6-3 with TRBJ2-1, with 7 positions matching TRBD1. V shed 2 bases and J 6 bases; nucleotides not matched to a gene: 4. This CDR3 contains 14 residues. CDR1 MNHEY and CDR2 SVGEGT come from the germline V gene. The DNA of the CDR3 is TGTGCCAGCAGTTACAGGGGGCCTGCCAATGAGCAGTTCTTC. Amino acid sequence: CASSYRGPANEQFF.

In this sample, this clonotype turned up a few times. J is TRBJ1-3 and V is TRBV7-9; D ambiguous. Deletions cut 4 bases from V and 2 bases from J, with 9 bases between. CDR1 and CDR2 from the germline V gene are SEHNR and FQNEAQ (reference sequence). CDR3 length: 14 residues. CDR3 in amino acids: CASSSTEAGNTIYF. The CDR3 DNA is TGTGCCAGCAGCTCTACGGAGGCTGGAAACACCATATATTTT.

This clonotype was seen a handful of times. The CDR3 nucleotides are TGTGCCAGCAGCTTAGGGGCGGGTTCCGCCTACGAGCAGTACTTC. Its translation is CASSLGAGSAYEQYF. This chain joins TRBV7-2 and TRBJ2-7, with D perhaps TRBD2 (5 bases). The CDR3 has 15 amino acids. Between the trimmed V and J ends, which lost 1 base and 2 bases, there was a span of 12 bases. CDR1 is SGHTA and CDR2 is FQGNSA in the germline V gene.

This chain links TRBV2 with TRBJ2-3; D unclear. Germline CDR1 reads SNHLY; CDR2 reads FYNNEI. The V gene lost 3 bases and the J gene lost 4 bases, with 23 bases spanning the gap. The CDR3 is 18 amino acids. CDR3 protein: CASSESWPRKVAPDTQYF. CDR3 DNA: TGTGCCAGCAGTGAGAGTTGGCCGCGAAAAGTGGCCCCAGATACGCAGTATTTT.

In this sample, this clonotype turned up a few times. The J gene is TRBJ1-1, the V gene TRBV25-1; TRBD1 matches 7 bases. Germline V gene lookup returns CDR1 MGHDK and CDR2 SYGVNS. Trimming removed 2 bases from V and 3 bases from J; junction bases left unmatched: 6. The CDR3 is 15 residues long. The CDR3: CASSEPSTGDTEAFF. The CDR3 nucleotides read TGTGCCAGCAGTGAACCGAGTACAGGGGACACTGAAGCTTTCTTT.

In its sample, this clonotype was seen many times. The CDR3 DNA is TGTGCCAGCAACAGAAATGGAGGATGGAGTGAGCAGTTCTTC. This encodes CASNRNGGWSEQFF. The chain has TRBV6-5 and TRBJ2-1, with TRBD2 as a possible D gene (5 bases). The CDR3 runs to 14 residues. V was clipped by 7 bases and J by 9 bases, with 19 bases between them. The germline V gene encodes CDR1 MNHEY and CDR2 SVGAGI.

This clonotype was picked up a small number of times. The gene calls are TRBV4-1 and TRBJ1-5; D is undetermined. The V end was cut by 5 bases, the J end by 3 bases, with 11 bases between. The germline gives CDR1 MGHRA, CDR2 YSYEKL. The CDR3 runs to 14 residues. The CDR3 loop reads CASSARRINQPQHF. The CDR3 region has the DNA TGCGCCAGCAGCGCCCGACGGATCAATCAGCCCCAGCATTTT.

This clonotype was observed a handful of times. The chain is built from TRBV6-2 or TRBV6-3 and TRBJ1-2; tentatively, D is TRBD1 (6 bases). Germline V lookup: CDR1 MNHEY, CDR2 SVGEGT. The CDR3 loop spans 14 amino acids. The V gene lost 4 bases and the J gene lost 7 bases, with 16 bases spanning the gap. CDR3 in DNA: TGTGCCAGCAGTTCAACCAGGGGTAGCAGTGGCTACACCTTC. Amino acids: CASSSTRGSSGYTF.

The sample holds many counts of this clonotype. The CDR3 loop is CASSTPRGPRYF. In nucleotides, the CDR3 is TGTGCCAGTAGTACACCACGGGGCCCCCGGTACTTC. This chain uses TRBV19 with TRBJ2-7; the D gene could be TRBD1 or TRBD2 (5 bases each). Germline V gene data show CDR1 as LNHDA and CDR2 as SQIVND (reference sequence). Trimming shortened V by 4 bases and J by 12 bases, and 16 bases separated the two germline ends. CDR3 size: 12 residues.

This clonotype was found many times. The chain couples TRBV18 to TRBJ2-7; TRBD2 might be the D (6 bases). The CDR3 sequence is 13 residues long. Per germline, CDR1 KGHSH and CDR2 LQKENI. V lost 3 bases, J lost 3 bases, and 9 bases lay in between. The CDR3 protein is CASSPARDYEQYV. Written as DNA, the CDR3 is TGTGCCAGCTCACCCGCGCGGGACTACGAGCAGTACGTC.

This chain uses TRBV6-1 with TRBJ2-2; the D is unclear. This CDR3 region has 15 residues. The germline V gene encodes CDR1 MNHNS and CDR2 SASEGT. Between the trimmed V and J ends, which lost 0 bases and 7 bases, there was a span of 12 bases. CDR3 sequence (DNA): TGTGCCAGCAGTGAAGCGGAACCAGTTGTCGGGGAGCTGTTTTTT. Protein sequence: CASSEAEPVVGELFF.

This clonotype was counted a few times. The J gene is TRBJ2-3, the V gene TRBV7-9, with TRBD1 matching over 7 bases. CDR1 and CDR2 from the germline V gene are SEHNR and FQNEAQ (reference sequence). The J segment lost 2 bases and the V segment lost 6 bases, leaving 8 bases of the junction unmatched. The CDR3 contains 15 residues. Here the CDR3 reads CASSSNRGYTDTQYF. The DNA of the CDR3 is TGTGCCAGCAGTTCTAACAGGGGATACACAGATACGCAGTATTTT. Combining the CDR3 with reference TRBV7-9 and TRBJ2-3 gives the whole variable domain DTGVSQNPRHKITKRGQNVTFRCDPISEHNRLYWYRQTLGQGPEFLTYFQNEAQLEKSRLLSDRFSAERPKGSFSTLEIQRTEQGDSAMYLCASSSNRGYTDTQYFGPGTRLTVL.

The chain's CDR3 is CASSFRRGFGTEAFF. The CDR3 DNA reads TGTGCCAGCAGTTTTAGGAGGGGCTTCGGCACTGAAGCTTTCTTT. The V call is TRBV12-3 or TRBV12-4, the J call TRBJ1-1; TRBD1 is a possible D gene (5 bases). The V end was cut by 3 bases, the J end by 4 bases, with 15 bases between. The CDR3 is 15 amino acids.

Remarks on this clonotype: This may be a read error, as it is one base from a much larger clone. The chain combines TRBV18 with TRBJ2-1; no definite D call. Germline lookup yields CDR1 KGHSH and CDR2 LQKENI. There are 16 residues in the CDR3. The CDR3 loop is CACSPPGGSSYNEQFF. The CDR3 coding sequence is TGTGCCTGCTCACCCCCTGGCGGAAGCTCCTACAATGAGCAGTTCTTC.

This clonotype came up many times. This chain joins TRBV5-1 and TRBJ1-1; tentative D call: TRBD1 (6 bases). Germline-derived CDR1 and CDR2 are SGHRS and YFSETQ. V shed 0 bases and J shed 1 base, with 10 bases lying between them. CDR3 length: 15 residues. The CDR3 DNA sequence: TGCGCCAGCAGCTTGGCAGGGGATAGGAACACTGAAGCTTTCTTT. It yields the protein CASSLAGDRNTEAFF.

This clonotype was picked up a small number of times. The chain links TRBV5-1 to TRBJ1-1, with D tentatively TRBD1 (6 bases). Per the germline V gene, CDR1 is SGHRS and CDR2 is YFSETQ. The CDR3 has 13 residues. V was clipped by 4 bases and J by 6 bases, with 13 bases between them. The chain's CDR3 is CASSIRGRAEAFF. The CDR3 DNA sequence: TGCGCCAGCAGCATCAGGGGTAGGGCTGAAGCTTTCTTT.

This clonotype has more than one count but fewer than ten. The chain combines TRBV24-1 with TRBJ2-1; 10 bases are shared with TRBD1. Trimming removed 0 bases from V and 4 bases from J; junction bases left unmatched: 14. In germline, CDR1 is KGHDR, CDR2 SFDVKD. CDR3 length: 20 amino acids. The CDR3 reads CATSDLLGDRGTDFYNEQFF. The DNA for the CDR3 is TGTGCCACCAGTGATTTGCTAGGGGACAGGGGCACGGACTTTTACAATGAGCAGTTCTTC.

This clonotype was seen more than once but under ten times. One end of the junction fails to match germline, which may point to a read error. J is TRBJ2-7 and V is TRBV7-9; 7 bases fit TRBD1. This CDR3 contains 12 residues. Germline V lookup: CDR1 SEHNR, CDR2 FQNEAQ (reference sequence). The DNA for the CDR3 is TGTGCCAGCAGCTCTGGACAGGTCCTGTCCCACTTC. As protein: CASSSGQVLSHF. Using reference TRBV7-9 and TRBJ2-7 for the parts outside the CDR3, the full variable domain is DTGVSQNPRHKITKRGQNVTFRCDPISEHNRLYWYRQTLGQGPEFLTYFQNEAQLEKSRLLSDRFSAERPKGSFSTLEIQRTEQGDSAMYLCASSSGQVLSHFGPGTRLTVT.

This clonotype occurred many times. The chain has TRBV7-2 and TRBJ2-5, with 7 bases identical to TRBD1. V was pared by 6 bases and J by 2 bases, with 6 bases of the junction left unmatched. The germline gives CDR1 SGHTA, CDR2 FQGNSA. This CDR3 contains 14 residues. CDR3 sequence (DNA): TGTGCCAGCAGTCCGGGACAGTCGCAAGAGACCCAGTACTTC. Encoded protein: CASSPGQSQETQYF.

The rearrangement uses TRBV5-6 and TRBJ2-7; 7 bases agree with TRBD1. CDR1 is SGHDT and CDR2 is YYEEEE in the germline V gene. The V segment lost 3 bases and the J segment 4 bases; nucleotides outside the gene matches: 1. CDR3 length equals 12 residues. The CDR3 nucleotides are TGTGCCAGCAGCTCGGGACAGTACGAGCAGTACGTC. Translation: CASSSGQYEQYV.

This clonotype came up a few times. This chain links TRBV19 with TRBJ2-3; either TRBD1 or TRBD2 may fit D (5 bases each). The CDR3 is 14 amino acids. Trimming shortened V by 4 bases and J by 8 bases, and 16 bases separated the two germline ends. Germline CDR1 and CDR2: LNHDA and SQIVND (reference sequence). This chain's CDR3 is CASSTGQGRTTQYF. For the CDR3, the DNA is TGTGCCAGTAGTACGGGGCAGGGAAGGACTACGCAGTATTTT.

The CDR3, as DNA: TGTGCCAGCAGTCCTTACCAGGCTAGCGGGGGCCACAATGAGCAGTTCTTC. Amino acids: CASSPYQASGGHNEQFF. The chain couples TRBV6-2 or TRBV6-3 to TRBJ2-1, with 10 bases aligning to TRBD2. The J segment lost 5 bases and the V segment lost 5 bases, leaving 12 bases of the junction unmatched. The CDR3 length is 17 residues. Germline values: CDR1 MNHEY, CDR2 SVGEGT.